This TCR beta chain was recovered during a study of T cell repertoires in ileal Crohn's disease. Study at large: At surgery, 35% of patients smoked, with median disease duration 7.9 years. Surgery for a complication: stricturing in roughly 61%, penetrating in around 39%.

Notes on the study in general: Compared with non-smokers, active smokers at surgery showed more clonal expansions. Within the first postoperative year, endoscopy came at median approximately 6.7 months.

Time point denoted: neoterminal ileum biopsy at postoperative endoscopy, about 6 months after surgery. For this clone: Its target is not known.

Here immunoSEQ multiplex PCR was the method, and the copy in TCRdb shows in-frame clones only, minus some. The sample has some 60,000 clones; about 89% are singletons. The CDR3 has 14 amino acids. Trimming at V came to 5 bases and at J to 4 bases, leaving 7 bases not matched to a gene. In germline, CDR1 is SGHTA, CDR2 FQGNSA. Sequencing input: ileal tissue. The chain combines TRBV7-2 with TRBJ1-2; 7 bases are a match to TRBD1. This sequence was found in an adult with Crohn's disease. The CDR3 loop is CASSLTGDSYGYTF. DNA for the CDR3: TGTGCCAGCAGCCTAACTGGGGACAGCTATGGCTACACCTTC.